The rows below give T cell receptor beta chains drawn from one sample of a study of cytomegalovirus exposure and HLA in healthy donors. Libraries were prepared by immunoSEQ multiplex PCR; TCRdb keeps only in-frame clonotypes and omits some of them. The table includes more than 95,000 clones, around 72% detected once. Sequences were obtained from PBMCs. Every receptor here comes from a man aged 25-40 years in good health and CMV-seronegative. Each CDR3 is given with its conserved first and last residue. Fields, in order: V gene, D gene, CDR3 protein. D genes are given only for firm matches.

TRBV5-4	TRBD1	CASSWMAGQGSYNEQFF
TRBV11-2	NA	CATLRTPANTGELFF
TRBV5-6	TRBD1	CASSNYQPGQVGYTF
TRBV5-1	NA	CASSYFQETQYF
TRBV7-2	NA	CASSKDRNEQFF
TRBV2	TRBD1	CASQPGTGADTQYF
TRBV5-4	NA	CASSLVGTLEAFF
TRBV29-1	NA	CSVESAGDSSYEQYF
TRBV9	NA	CASSPQGTNTEAFF
TRBV5-1	NA	CASSSGGLTYEQYF
TRBV6-1	TRBD2	CASSEIWGGDEQYF
TRBV5-1	TRBD1	CASSLGRGRETQYF
TRBV30	TRBD2	CAWSVQAGHSDTQYF
TRBV27	NA	CASRKGQFRTDTQYF
TRBV18	NA	CASSPLTDAYYNEQFF
TRBV15	TRBD1	CATSSTSRGLANEKLFF
TRBV10-3	NA	CAISESKEQYF
TRBV5-1	NA	CASSLGGSNYGYTF
TRBV5-1	NA	CASRPIAETYNEQFF